The 30 T cell receptor beta chains below were found in one sample sequenced in a study of blood T cell repertoires in COVID-19 (dated by TCRdb to about 2020). The library was built by means of the immunoSEQ multiplex PCR assay. The table was pulled from immuneACCESS by TCRdb, which kept in-frame rearrangements only. Such tables lose some clones; where checked, under half of the loss comes from unresolved V genes, and the rest has no known cause. Within this sample are 150,000 to 200,000 clones, with approximately 73% of them counted one time only. The ten biggest clones cover around a sixth of the sample. Sample: PBMCs or T cells enriched from blood (not recorded which). The receptors originated from a woman between 45 and 60 years old with acute COVID-19.

The chain combines TRBV11-3 with TRBJ2-7; 8 nucleotides line up with TRBD1. After removal of 4 bases from V and 2 bases from J, the junction contained 13 bases not matched to a gene. Germline CDR1 reads SGHNT; CDR2 reads YENEEA. The CDR3 spans 17 residues. The CDR3 DNA is TGTGCCAGCAGCTGGGGGCCGGTGGACAGGGCAGCCTACGAGCAGTACGTC. This gives the protein CASSWGPVDRAAYEQYV.

The rearrangement joins TRBV18 to TRBJ1-2; TRBD1 matches at 7 bases. Germline V gives CDR1 KGHSH, CDR2 LQKENI. This CDR3 is built from 12 residues. V lost 5 bases, J lost 6 bases, and 3 bases stayed unmatched. The CDR3 region is CASSYTGDGYTF. Written as DNA, the CDR3 is TGTGCCAGCTCATACACAGGGGATGGCTACACCTTC.

The V call is TRBV4-2, the J call TRBJ2-3, with D unclear. The CDR3 length is 16 residues. Per the germline V gene, CDR1 is LGHNA and CDR2 is YNFKEQ. Deletions cut 0 bases from V and 2 bases from J, with 12 bases between. The CDR3: CASSQDLGQNTDTQYF. CDR3 nucleotide sequence: TGTGCCAGCAGCCAAGATCTGGGCCAAAACACAGATACGCAGTATTTT.

The rearrangement joins TRBV4-3 to TRBJ1-2; no firm D call. CDR1 is LGHNA and CDR2 is YSLEER in the germline V gene. V gave up 2 bases and J gave up 6 bases, with 16 bases separating them. The CDR3 contains 15 residues. The CDR3 bases are TGCGCCAGCAGCCAAATCGTAGCGACGGGAGATGGCTACACCTTC. Translation gives CASSQIVATGDGYTF.

This clone was seen more than once but under ten times. The gene calls are TRBV5-6 and TRBJ1-6; tentatively, D is TRBD1 (5 bases). Trimming shortened V by 4 bases and J by 9 bases, and 8 bases separated the two germline ends. The CDR3 totals 12 residues. CDR1 SGHDT and CDR2 YYEEEE come from the germline V gene. The CDR3 bases are TGTGCCAGCAGCCGGGGGTTTTCACCCCTCCACTTT. Protein sequence: CASSRGFSPLHF. The whole variable domain, filled in from reference TRBV5-6 and TRBJ1-6, reads DAGVTQSPTHLIKTRGQQVTLRCSPKSGHDTVSWYQQALGQGPQFIFQYYEEEERQRGNFPDRFSGHQFPNYSSELNVNALLLGDSALYLCASSRGFSPLHFGNGTRLTVT.

This CDR3 is CASGTGTGGLYGYTF. In nucleotides, the CDR3 is TGTGCCAGCGGTACCGGGACAGGGGGCCTCTATGGCTACACCTTC. This chain uses TRBV9 with TRBJ1-2; TRBD1 agrees at 12 bases. The CDR3 sequence is 15 residues long. Trimming took 7 bases from V and 4 from J; bases not matched to a gene: 8. Looked up from germline, CDR1 is SGDLS and CDR2 is YYNGEE.

The V and J genes are TRBV7-2 and TRBJ1-6, with TRBD1 as a possible D gene (5 bases). The V end lost 6 bases, the J end lost 0 bases, and 12 bases lay between the germline ends. Germline V lookup: CDR1 SGHTA, CDR2 FQGNSA. The CDR3 runs 16 residues. The CDR3 loop reads CASSFRRVSYNSPLHF. The CDR3 DNA reads as TGTGCCAGCAGTTTCCGCAGGGTCTCCTATAATTCACCCCTCCACTTT. Drawing the rest from reference TRBV7-2 and TRBJ1-6, the complete variable domain is GAGVSQSPSNKVTEKGKDVELRCDPISGHTALYWYRQSLGQGLEFLIYFQGNSAPDKSGLPSDRFSAERTGGSVSTLTIQRTQQEDSAVYLCASSFRRVSYNSPLHFGNGTRLTVT.

This chain links TRBV24-1 with TRBJ2-1, with TRBD2 matching over 16 bases. The CDR3 length is 16 residues. V lost 4 bases and J lost 11; bases outside the gene matches: 7. Germline CDR1 is KGHDR and CDR2 is SFDVKD. The DNA for the CDR3 is TGTGCCACCAGTGACACCCCGGGACTAGCGGGGGGGAAGCAGTTCTTC. It encodes CATSDTPGLAGGKQFF.

The chain employs TRBV5-4 and TRBJ2-5; TRBD1 matches at 7 bases. CDR3 size: 15 residues. The germline gives CDR1 SGHNT, CDR2 YYREEE (reference sequence). Unmatched junction bases numbered 11, after V lost 4 bases and J lost 5 bases. The DNA for the CDR3 is TGTGCCAGCAGCGTCTCGGGACAGCCGAAGGAGACCCAGTACTTC. This translates into CASSVSGQPKETQYF.

This clone appeared a few times. This chain links TRBV5-1 with TRBJ1-2, with D perhaps TRBD1 (5 bases). Germline V CDR1 and CDR2: SGHRS, YFSETQ. V dropped 4 bases and J dropped 1 base, with 11 bases sitting between them. This CDR3 has 14 residues. CDR3 protein: CASSRGGSNYGYTF. The CDR3 DNA is TGCGCCAGCAGCCGGGGGGGAAGTAACTATGGCTACACCTTC.

The rearrangement links TRBV7-3 to TRBJ1-1; 10 bases map to TRBD1. The CDR3 consists of 16 residues. The junction had 11 bases not matched to a gene; V was cut back by 3 bases and J by 7 bases. Looked up from germline, CDR1 is SGHTA and CDR2 is FQGTGA. CDR3 protein: CASSFWGRDRGREAFF. The CDR3 DNA follows: TGTGCCAGCAGCTTTTGGGGCCGGGACAGGGGCCGTGAAGCTTTCTTT.

There are a few counts of this clone. The chain couples TRBV5-1 to TRBJ1-1; 7 bases line up with TRBD1. Germline lookup yields CDR1 SGHRS and CDR2 YFSETQ. This CDR3 contains 14 residues. The trim removed 4 bases at V and 0 bases at J, leaving 3 bases unmatched. CDR3 residues: CASSGGQLNTEAFF. The CDR3 nucleotides read TGCGCCAGCAGCGGGGGACAGCTGAACACTGAAGCTTTCTTT.

The genes are TRBV19 and TRBJ2-5; maybe TRBD2 (5 bases). Trimming took off 8 bases at V and 5 bases at J, with 15 bases between the two ends. CDR1 and CDR2 from the germline V gene are LNHDA and SQIVND (reference sequence). CDR3 length: 13 amino acids. The CDR3 nucleotides are TGTGCCAGTCAACCCCCCGGGATGGAGACCCAGTACTTC. Translating gives CASQPPGMETQYF.

This clone has more than one count but fewer than ten. The rearrangement uses TRBV27 and TRBJ2-5, with a weak D call TRBD2 (6 bases). Trimming took off 6 bases at V and 5 bases at J, with 16 bases between the two ends. Germline CDR1 MNHEY, CDR2 SMNVEV (reference sequence). The CDR3 is made up of 14 amino acids. DNA for the CDR3: TGTGCCAGCAGGGTCAACCGGGACTGGGAGACCCAGTACTTC. Its translation: CASRVNRDWETQYF.

This chain uses TRBV13 with TRBJ2-5; 8 bases line up with TRBD2. The CDR3 spans 15 residues. The germline V gene encodes CDR1 PRHDT and CDR2 FYEKMQ (reference sequence). The V segment lost 3 bases and the J segment 5 bases; nucleotides outside the gene matches: 8. DNA for the CDR3: TGTGCCAGCAGCTTTGGTACGGGGGGGCGGGAGACCCAGTACTTC. It codes for CASSFGTGGRETQYF.

Details on this clone: The same CDR3 arises from other DNA sequences in this sample as well. The chain links TRBV18 to TRBJ1-5; D not certain. The ends were cut back, 4 bases at V and 0 bases at J, with 7 bases in the middle. Germline V gene sequence: CDR1 KGHSH, CDR2 LQKENI. The CDR3 is made up of 14 amino acids. The CDR3 spells CASSLGGSNQPQHF. CDR3 DNA: TGTGCCAGCTCACTAGGAGGTAGCAATCAGCCCCAGCATTTT. Variable domain in full (rest from reference TRBV18 and TRBJ1-5): NAGVMQNPRHLVRRRGQEARLRCSPMKGHSHVYWYRQLPEEGLKFMVYLQKENIIDESGMPKERFSAEFPKEGPSILRIQQVVRGDSAAYFCASSLGGSNQPQHFGDGTRLSIL.

V gene TRBV7-2 combines with J gene TRBJ1-1; no clear D gene. Trimming cost V 4 bases and J 0 bases, with 12 bases left between them. Germline V gene data show CDR1 as SGHTA and CDR2 as FQGNSA. There are 15 residues in the CDR3. The CDR3 protein is CASSSGLWVNTEAFF. CDR3 nucleotides: TGTGCCAGCAGCTCGGGATTGTGGGTGAACACTGAAGCTTTCTTT.

The rearrangement links TRBV28 to TRBJ2-3, with D unresolved. V was trimmed by 6 bases and J by 5 bases, leaving 9 bases between them. The CDR3 has 12 residues. Germline lookup yields CDR1 MDHEN and CDR2 SYDVKM. CDR3 sequence reads: CASRGPEDTQYF. The CDR3 DNA follows: TGTGCCAGCAGGGGCCCCGAAGATACGCAGTATTTT. Full variable domain (rest looked up from reference TRBV28 and TRBJ2-3): DVKVTQSSRYLVKRTGEKVFLECVQDMDHENMFWYRQDPGLGLRLIYFSYDVKMKEKGDIPEGYSVSREKKERFSLILESASTNQTSMYLCASRGPEDTQYFGPGTRLTVL.

The chain carries TRBV6-1 and TRBJ1-5; D is unclear. This CDR3 contains 14 residues. Germline V CDR1 and CDR2: MNHNS, SASEGT. Trimming pared 2 bases from V and 1 base from J, leaving 6 bases between. The CDR3 DNA reads as TGTGCCAGCAGTGAACAACTGAGCAATCAGCCCCAGCATTTT. Protein: CASSEQLSNQPQHF.

The V gene is TRBV7-2, the J gene TRBJ1-5, with TRBD1 as a possible D gene (5 bases). Germline V lookup: CDR1 SGHTA, CDR2 FQGNSA. Trimming took 0 bases from V and 7 from J, leaving 16 bases between them. The CDR3 has 16 residues. The CDR3 bases are TGTGCCAGCAGCTTAGCACTGCAGGGAGGGAACCAGCCCCAGCATTTT. This translates into CASSLALQGGNQPQHF.

The rearrangement joins TRBV5-5 to TRBJ1-5; 7 nucleotides match TRBD1. V dropped 5 bases and J dropped 3; count of bases not matched to a gene: 14. The CDR3 contains 17 residues. Germline values: CDR1 SGHKS, CDR2 YYEKEE (reference sequence). The CDR3 DNA sequence: TGTGCCAGCAGTTCGGAGACAGGGCTAGGCGCCAATCAGCCCCAGCATTTT. It translates to CASSSETGLGANQPQHF.

This clone was seen only a few times. The DNA of the CDR3 is TGTGCCATCAGTGAGTCGTTGGGGAGGGGAGGCAATCAGCCCCAGCATTTT. Translation: CAISESLGRGGNQPQHF. The rearrangement uses TRBV10-3 and TRBJ1-5; perhaps TRBD1 as D (5 bases). Germline CDR1 reads ENHRY; CDR2 reads SYGVKD. The CDR3 has 17 residues. V dropped 0 bases and J dropped 2 bases, with 14 bases sitting between them.

The gene calls are TRBV28 and TRBJ1-6; D is unresolved. There are 16 residues in the CDR3. Trimming shortened V by 3 bases and J by 6 bases, and 15 bases separated the two germline ends. Germline V gene data show CDR1 as MDHEN and CDR2 as SYDVKM. In nucleotides, the CDR3 is TGTGCCAGCAGTTTTGGAGGGCGGGGTCGTAATTCACCCCTCCACTTT. It yields the protein CASSFGGRGRNSPLHF.

The CDR3 spells CASSLDIRELFF. For the CDR3, the DNA is TGTGCCAGCAGCTTAGACATCCGGGAGCTGTTTTTT. The chain uses TRBV7-9 and TRBJ2-2; D is uncertain. Germline assignment: CDR1 SEHNR and CDR2 FQNEAQ (reference sequence). There are 12 residues in the CDR3. With 1 base removed from V and 9 bases from J, the gap between germline ends came to 6 bases.

J is TRBJ1-5 and V is TRBV10-3, with TRBD1 as a possible D gene (6 bases). The CDR3 length is 17 residues. Germline V CDR1 and CDR2: ENHRY, SYGVKD. The V end was cut by 0 bases, the J end by 2 bases, with 14 bases between. The CDR3 here is CAISESGGRAGNQPQHF. As DNA, the CDR3 is TGTGCCATCAGTGAGTCTGGGGGCAGGGCTGGCAATCAGCCCCAGCATTTT.

The genes are TRBV2 and TRBJ1-3; D possibly corresponds to TRBD1 (5 bases). The germline gives CDR1 SNHLY, CDR2 FYNNEI. Trimming removed 4 bases at V and 0 bases at J, with 16 bases between. This CDR3 has 17 amino acids. CDR3 protein: CASSVRGGYRSGNTIYF. CDR3 nucleotide sequence: TGTGCCAGCAGTGTTAGGGGTGGGTACCGCTCTGGAAACACCATATATTTT. The full variable domain, its missing parts supplied by reference TRBV2 and TRBJ1-3, is EPEVTQTPSHQVTQMGQEVILRCVPISNHLYFYWYRQILGQKVEFLVSFYNNEISEKSEIFDDQFSVERPDGSNFTLKIRSTKLEDSAMYFCASSVRGGYRSGNTIYFGEGSWLTVV.

This chain uses TRBV6-5 with TRBJ2-7, with 7 bases matching TRBD1. In germline, CDR1 is MNHEY, CDR2 SVGAGI. This CDR3 is built from 13 residues. The junction had 2 bases not matched to a gene; V was cut back by 5 bases and J by 1 base. The DNA for the CDR3 is TGTGCCAGCAGTAGGGGGCGGTCCTACGAGCAGTACGTC. Translated: CASSRGRSYEQYV.

V gene TRBV6-4 combines with J gene TRBJ2-4, with 7 bases matching TRBD2. V lost 11 bases and J lost 0; bases outside the gene matches: 19. The CDR3 consists of 18 residues. The V gene's germline CDR1 is MRHNA and CDR2 SNTAGT. The CDR3 DNA sequence: TGTGCCTGCTCGGGGAGGGGCAGCAGCCTTTTAGCCAAAAACATTCAGTACTTC. Protein sequence: CACSGRGSSLLAKNIQYF.

The chain recombines TRBV19 with TRBJ2-5; D is possibly TRBD2 (5 bases). The CDR3 has 15 amino acids. CDR1 is LNHDA and CDR2 is SQIVND in the germline V gene (reference sequence). V was clipped by 4 bases and J by 2 bases, with 14 bases between them. The CDR3 coding sequence is TGTGCCAGTAGTAGCCCTACGGGGTTTCAAGAGACCCAGTACTTC. This translates into CASSSPTGFQETQYF.

The chain carries TRBV7-2 and TRBJ2-1, with TRBD2 identical over 8 bases. After removal of 2 bases from V and 9 bases from J, the junction contained 6 bases not matched to a gene. This CDR3 region has 14 residues. CDR1 and CDR2 (germline): SGHTA, FQGNSA. The chain's CDR3 is CASSLNTGRGEQFF. CDR3 sequence (DNA): TGTGCCAGCAGCTTAAATACCGGGAGGGGTGAGCAGTTCTTC.